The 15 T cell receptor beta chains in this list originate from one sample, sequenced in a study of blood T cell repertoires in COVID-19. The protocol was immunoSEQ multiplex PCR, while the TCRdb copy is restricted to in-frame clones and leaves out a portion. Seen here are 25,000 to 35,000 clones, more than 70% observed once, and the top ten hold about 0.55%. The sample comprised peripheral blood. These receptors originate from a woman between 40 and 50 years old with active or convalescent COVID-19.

The chain's CDR3 is CASSQGTGREAFF. CDR3 DNA sequence: TGTGCCAGCAGCCAGGGGACAGGGAGAGAAGCTTTCTTT. The chain has TRBV7-3 and TRBJ1-1; 9 nucleotides match TRBD1. CDR3 length equals 13 residues. Looked up from germline, CDR1 is SGHTA and CDR2 is FQGTGA. Trimming cost V 5 bases and J 8 bases; bases outside gene matches: 6.

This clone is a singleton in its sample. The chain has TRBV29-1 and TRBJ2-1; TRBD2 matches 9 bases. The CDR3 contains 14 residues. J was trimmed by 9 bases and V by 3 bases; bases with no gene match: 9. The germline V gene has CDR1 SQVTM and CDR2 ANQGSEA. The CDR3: CSVDKASGTTEQFF. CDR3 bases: TGCAGCGTTGATAAGGCTAGCGGGACCACTGAGCAGTTCTTC.

CDR3 sequence: CASSYLASNQPQHF. The DNA for the CDR3 is TGTGCCAGCAGTTACTTAGCGAGCAATCAGCCCCAGCATTTT. The V gene is TRBV6-2 or TRBV6-3, the J gene TRBJ1-5; D remains ambiguous. The CDR3 loop spans 14 amino acids. V shed 1 base and J shed 1 base, with 5 bases lying between them. Germline values: CDR1 MNHEY, CDR2 SVGEGT.

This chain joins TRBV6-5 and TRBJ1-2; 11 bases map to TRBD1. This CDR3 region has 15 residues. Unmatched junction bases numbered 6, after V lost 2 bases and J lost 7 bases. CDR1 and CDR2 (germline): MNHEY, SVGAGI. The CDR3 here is CASSYRTGQGGGYTF. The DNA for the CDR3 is TGTGCCAGCAGTTACCGGACGGGACAGGGGGGTGGCTACACCTTC.

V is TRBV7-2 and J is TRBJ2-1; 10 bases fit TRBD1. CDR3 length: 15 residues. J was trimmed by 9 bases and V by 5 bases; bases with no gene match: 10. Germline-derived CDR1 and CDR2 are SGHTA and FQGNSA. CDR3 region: CASSPGGTGVGEQFF. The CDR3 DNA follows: TGTGCCAGCAGCCCTGGGGGGACAGGGGTCGGTGAGCAGTTCTTC.

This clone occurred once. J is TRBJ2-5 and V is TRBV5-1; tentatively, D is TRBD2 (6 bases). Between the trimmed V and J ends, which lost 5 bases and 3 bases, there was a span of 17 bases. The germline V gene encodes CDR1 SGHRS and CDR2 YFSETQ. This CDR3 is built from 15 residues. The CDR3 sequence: CASSFLGGREETQYF. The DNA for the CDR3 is TGCGCCAGCAGTTTCCTCGGGGGACGAGAAGAGACCCAGTACTTC.

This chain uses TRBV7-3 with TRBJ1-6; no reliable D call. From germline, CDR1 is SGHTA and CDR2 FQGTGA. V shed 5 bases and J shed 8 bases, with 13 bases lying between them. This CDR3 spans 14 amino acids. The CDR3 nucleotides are TGTGCCAGCAGCCTCTGGCCATACGATTCACCCCTCCACTTT. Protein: CASSLWPYDSPLHF. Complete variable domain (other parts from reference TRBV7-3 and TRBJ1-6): GAGVSQTPSNKVTEKGKYVELRCDPISGHTALYWYRQSLGQGPEFLIYFQGTGAADDSGLPNDRFFAVRPEGSVSTLKIQRTERGDSAVYLCASSLWPYDSPLHFGNGTRLTVT.

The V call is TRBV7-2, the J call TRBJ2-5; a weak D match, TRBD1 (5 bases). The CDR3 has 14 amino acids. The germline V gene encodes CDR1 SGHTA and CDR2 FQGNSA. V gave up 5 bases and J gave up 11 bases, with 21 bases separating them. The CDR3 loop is CASSPPGPAVFQYF. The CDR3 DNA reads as TGTGCCAGCAGCCCCCCAGGGCCTGCTGTTTTTCAGTACTTC.

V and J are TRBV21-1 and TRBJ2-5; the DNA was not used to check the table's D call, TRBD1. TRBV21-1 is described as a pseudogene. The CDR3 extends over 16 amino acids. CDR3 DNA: TGTGCCGGGCTGGGCCCTCAGACAGGGGGCGGGGAGACCCAGTACTTC. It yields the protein CAGLGPQTGGGETQYF.

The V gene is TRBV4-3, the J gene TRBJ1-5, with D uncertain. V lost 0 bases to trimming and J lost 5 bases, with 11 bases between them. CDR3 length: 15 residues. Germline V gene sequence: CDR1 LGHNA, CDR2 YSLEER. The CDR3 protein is CASSQDWVGDQPQHF. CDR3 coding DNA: TGCGCCAGCAGCCAAGATTGGGTGGGAGATCAGCCCCAGCATTTT.

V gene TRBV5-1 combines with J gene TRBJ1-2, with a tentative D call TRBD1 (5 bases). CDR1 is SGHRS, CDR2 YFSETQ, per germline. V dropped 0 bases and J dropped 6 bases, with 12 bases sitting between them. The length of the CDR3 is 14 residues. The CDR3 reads CASSLAGEADGYTF. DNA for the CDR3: TGCGCCAGCAGCTTGGCGGGGGAGGCGGATGGCTACACCTTC.

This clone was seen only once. CDR3 protein: CASSSGGTSSRSPLHF. DNA for the CDR3: TGCGCCAGCAGCTCAGGGGGCACGTCTTCTAGGTCACCCCTCCACTTT. The chain has TRBV5-1 and TRBJ1-6, with 8 bases lining up with TRBD1. V lost 3 bases, J lost 10 bases, and 12 bases stayed unmatched. The CDR3 is 16 amino acids. Germline CDR1 reads SGHRS; CDR2 reads YFSETQ.

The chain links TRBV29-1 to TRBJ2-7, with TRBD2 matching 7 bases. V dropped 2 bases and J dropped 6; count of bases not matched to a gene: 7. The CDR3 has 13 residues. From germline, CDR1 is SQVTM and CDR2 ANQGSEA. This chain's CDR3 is CSVEPSGIGEQYF. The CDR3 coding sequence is TGCAGCGTTGAACCTAGCGGTATAGGCGAGCAGTACTTC.

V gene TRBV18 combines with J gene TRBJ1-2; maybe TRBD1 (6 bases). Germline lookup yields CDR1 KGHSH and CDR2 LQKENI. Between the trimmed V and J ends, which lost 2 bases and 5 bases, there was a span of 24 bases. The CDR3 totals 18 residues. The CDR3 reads CASSPYSALAGQTYGYTF. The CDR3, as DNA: TGTGCCAGCTCACCATACAGCGCCCTTGCCGGACAGACTTATGGCTACACCTTC.

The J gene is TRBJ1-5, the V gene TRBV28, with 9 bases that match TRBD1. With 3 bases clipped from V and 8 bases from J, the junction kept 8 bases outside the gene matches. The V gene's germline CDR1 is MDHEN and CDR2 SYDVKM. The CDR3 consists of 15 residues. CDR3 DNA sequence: TGTGCCAGCAGTTTTGCGGGACAGGGTTTAGAGCCCCAGCATTTT. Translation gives CASSFAGQGLEPQHF.